These 16 T cell receptor beta chains originate from one sample sequenced in a study of OX40 agonist ivuxolimab in advanced cancers. The repertoire was sequenced with immunoSEQ multiplex PCR; TCRdb's copy has only in-frame clones and lacks some. Of fewer than 85,000 clones listed, approximately 90% are singletons. Sequenced material: CD4+ or CD8+ T cells sorted from blood, taken in a trial of the OX40 agonist ivuxolimab. These receptors were taken from an adult with an advanced solid tumor such as melanoma, head and neck, liver or kidney cancer.

The chain recombines TRBV5-1 with TRBJ1-5; the D gene is possibly TRBD1 (6 bases). The ends were cut back, 0 bases at V and 4 bases at J, with 11 bases in the middle. There are 15 residues in the CDR3. Germline V gene sequence: CDR1 SGHRS, CDR2 YFSETQ. This CDR3 is CASSLAGARNQPQHF. Written as DNA, the CDR3 is TGCGCCAGCAGCTTGGCAGGGGCACGAAATCAGCCCCAGCATTTT.

The rearrangement joins TRBV28 to TRBJ1-1, with 7 bases lining up with TRBD1. The V gene end was trimmed by 6 bases and the J gene end by 5 bases; junction bases not matched to a gene: 9. Germline V gene data show CDR1 as MDHEN and CDR2 as SYDVKM. The CDR3 length is 14 residues. CDR3 in DNA: TGTGCCAGCAGACTCGAGACAGGGCGGACTGAAGCTTTCTTT. This translates into CASRLETGRTEAFF.

V and J are TRBV18 and TRBJ1-2; 9 nucleotides match TRBD1. CDR3 length equals 15 residues. V trimming: 3 bases; J trimming: 5 bases; junction bases outside the gene matches: 7. CDR1 and CDR2 from the germline V gene are KGHSH and LQKENI. The CDR3 DNA is TGTGCCAGCTCACCGGGGGGACAGGGAAGGTATGGCTACACCTTC. Translating it yields CASSPGGQGRYGYTF.

The rearrangement links TRBV7-8 to TRBJ1-2, with a tentative D call TRBD1 (5 bases). The V gene's germline CDR1 is SGHVS and CDR2 FQNEAQ. V was trimmed by 4 bases and J by 7 bases, leaving 13 bases between them. The CDR3 covers 13 residues. The CDR3 region is CASSYRNGGGYTF. The CDR3 nucleotides are TGTGCCAGCAGCTACAGGAATGGGGGTGGCTACACCTTC.

The chain recombines TRBV28 with TRBJ1-1, with D perhaps TRBD1 (6 bases). Germline CDR1 reads MDHEN; CDR2 reads SYDVKM. CDR3 length equals 15 residues. V was pared by 3 bases and J by 2 bases, with 13 bases between. CDR3 sequence: CASSFGGGGNTEAFF. Here the CDR3 DNA reads TGTGCCAGCAGTTTCGGCGGGGGCGGTAACACTGAAGCTTTCTTT.

This clone was detected once. The J gene is TRBJ1-2, the V gene TRBV7-2; maybe TRBD1 (5 bases). Germline V gives CDR1 SGHTA, CDR2 FQGNSA. The V and J ends lost 5 bases and 1 base respectively, with 14 bases between them. CDR3 length: 15 amino acids. The CDR3 region has the DNA TGTGCCAGCAGCCGAAACCTGGGGCTTAACTATGGCTACACCTTC. Translating gives CASSRNLGLNYGYTF.

The chain recombines TRBV7-9 with TRBJ2-3, with unresolved D. The germline V gene encodes CDR1 SEHNR and CDR2 FQNEAQ (reference sequence). The CDR3 runs to 16 residues. The V end lost 1 base, the J end lost 6 bases, and 17 bases lay between the germline ends. The CDR3 is CASSLVATGLRDTQYF. The CDR3, as DNA: TGTGCCAGCAGCTTAGTGGCTACCGGCCTCAGGGATACGCAGTATTTT.

This chain uses TRBV2 with TRBJ2-7; TRBD2 might be the D (5 bases). The V gene lost 1 base and the J gene lost 3 bases, with 13 bases spanning the gap. CDR1 is SNHLY and CDR2 is FYNNEI in the germline V gene. The CDR3 totals 15 residues. The CDR3 region is CASSEDRAAFYEQYF. DNA of the CDR3: TGTGCCAGCAGTGAAGATCGAGCGGCTTTCTACGAGCAGTACTTC.

The chain recombines TRBV28 with TRBJ2-2; tentative D call: TRBD1 (6 bases). V lost 7 bases and J 5 bases, leaving 14 bases between the germline ends. Germline lookup yields CDR1 MDHEN and CDR2 SYDVKM. The CDR3 runs to 14 residues. CDR3 bases: TGTGCCAGCATGTTTGGGACAAGAACCGGGGAGCTGTTTTTT. It encodes CASMFGTRTGELFF.

The V and J genes are TRBV7-2 and TRBJ2-7, with a possible D match to TRBD2 (5 bases). Trimming removed 6 bases at V and 5 bases at J, with 14 bases between. The CDR3 loop spans 13 amino acids. CDR1 and CDR2 (germline): SGHTA, FQGNSA. The CDR3: CASSQDFWNEQYF. As DNA, the CDR3 is TGTGCCAGCAGTCAGGACTTCTGGAACGAGCAGTACTTC. Filled out from reference TRBV7-2 and TRBJ2-7, the complete variable domain reads GAGVSQSPSNKVTEKGKDVELRCDPISGHTALYWYRQSLGQGLEFLIYFQGNSAPDKSGLPSDRFSAERTGGSVSTLTIQRTQQEDSAVYLCASSQDFWNEQYFGPGTRLTVT.

V usage is TRBV2 and J usage is TRBJ2-1, with TRBD2 matching over 10 bases. The CDR3 runs 13 residues. The germline gives CDR1 SNHLY, CDR2 FYNNEI. With V trimmed by 4 bases and J by 12 bases, 6 bases remained unmatched. CDR3 residues: CASSGRLAGTQFF. The CDR3 bases are TGTGCCAGCAGTGGCCGACTAGCGGGTACGCAGTTCTTC.

The chain carries TRBV14 and TRBJ1-5; tentatively, D is TRBD1 (6 bases). CDR1 and CDR2 from the germline V gene are SGHDN and FVKESK. The ends were cut back, 7 bases at V and 0 bases at J, with 19 bases in the middle. The CDR3 runs to 17 residues. Here the CDR3 reads CASMGDRPKDSNQPQHF. The CDR3 DNA is TGTGCCAGCATGGGAGACAGGCCCAAGGATAGCAATCAGCCCCAGCATTTT.

This clone has just one count. The chain is built from TRBV4-2 and TRBJ1-2; a weak D match, TRBD1 (6 bases). CDR1 is LGHNA, CDR2 YNFKEQ, per germline. This CDR3 has 15 residues. V dropped 5 bases and J dropped 4 bases, with 17 bases sitting between them. The CDR3 is CASSLVGRGGYGYTF. In DNA, the CDR3 is TGTGCCAGCAGCTTGGTTGGCAGGGGAGGCTATGGCTACACCTTC.

The genes are TRBV27 and TRBJ2-1, with 13 bases aligning to TRBD2. Unmatched junction bases numbered 9, after V lost 3 bases and J lost 10 bases. Germline CDR1 MNHEY, CDR2 SMNVEV (reference sequence). CDR3 length: 16 amino acids. CDR3 DNA: TGTGCCAGCAGTTTGTGGGGGACTAGCGGGAATAACGAGCAGTTCTTC. Its translation: CASSLWGTSGNNEQFF.

The chain uses TRBV5-6 and TRBJ2-7, with D tentatively TRBD1 (5 bases). Germline loops: CDR1 SGHDT, CDR2 YYEEEE. Trimming removed 1 base at V and 6 bases at J, with 11 bases between. The CDR3 loop spans 13 amino acids. CDR3 in DNA: TGTGCCAGCAGCTTGCGGGTCAGGGTCGAGCAGTACTTC. It is translated as CASSLRVRVEQYF.

The chain links TRBV10-3 to TRBJ2-2, with a tentative D call TRBD1 (6 bases). Per germline, CDR1 ENHRY and CDR2 SYGVKD. V was pared by 7 bases and J by 3 bases, with 15 bases between. This CDR3 has 15 residues. CDR3 coding DNA: TGTGCCATCAACACGGGACAACTGGACACCGGGGAGCTGTTTTTT. Amino acid sequence: CAINTGQLDTGELFF.